The 22 T cell receptor beta chains given below trace back to one sample, sequenced in a study of blood T cells in healthy people across ages. The authors ran a second PCR of about 6 to 12 cycles using a sample-barcoded 5' primer and a J-beta primer mix. TCRdb analysed the 5' RACE reads with MiXCR anew, one entry per CDR3 protein. The sample consists of about 380,000 distinct CDR3 sequences, 45% to 60% of them appearing once. The sequenced sample was blood. The source of these receptors is a man aged 55 to 69 in good health.

This clonotype was counted a few times. The V gene is TRBV5-1, the J gene TRBJ2-4; D remains ambiguous. V lost 4 bases, J lost 0 bases, and 11 bases lay in between. The CDR3 runs 15 residues. Per the germline V gene, CDR1 is SGHRS and CDR2 is YFSETQ. The CDR3 is CASSPVGRAKNIQYF. The CDR3 DNA reads as TGCGCCAGCAGCCCAGTCGGACGAGCCAAAAACATTCAGTACTTC.

The chain carries TRBV7-9 and TRBJ1-2; 7 bases are a match to TRBD1. The CDR3 contains 14 residues. The trim removed 5 bases at V and 7 bases at J, leaving 10 bases unmatched. Germline loops: CDR1 SEHNR, CDR2 FQNEAQ (reference sequence). This chain's CDR3 is CASSVGTAISGYTF. As DNA, the CDR3 is TGTGCCAGCAGCGTAGGGACAGCGATTAGTGGCTACACCTTC.

The chain has TRBV6-1 and TRBJ1-2; the D is unclear. Germline assignment: CDR1 MNHNS and CDR2 SASEGT. Trimming took 2 bases from V and 2 from J, leaving 6 bases between them. The CDR3 runs 13 residues. The CDR3 loop reads CASSELWNYGYTF. In nucleotides, the CDR3 is TGTGCCAGCAGTGAACTCTGGAACTATGGCTACACCTTC.

The chain joins TRBV6-2 or TRBV6-3 to TRBJ1-6; D is uncertain. The V gene's germline CDR1 is MNHEY and CDR2 SVGEGT. V lost 7 bases to trimming and J lost 9 bases, with 16 bases between them. The CDR3 totals 14 residues. In DNA, the CDR3 is TGTGCCAGCACTCCGGCCCCGATGAGTTCACCCCTCCACTTT. Its translation is CASTPAPMSSPLHF.

This clonotype was recorded many times. The chain couples TRBV16 to TRBJ2-7, with D maybe TRBD1 (6 bases). V was pared by 4 bases and J by 3 bases, with 19 bases between. The CDR3 totals 16 residues. CDR1 and CDR2 from the germline V gene are KGHSY and FQNENV. CDR3 DNA: TGTGCCAGCAGCCCAATGGGGGCTGGACTTAGCTACGAGCAGTACTTC. Translation: CASSPMGAGLSYEQYF.

Remarks on this clonotype: This may be a read error: a much more frequent sequence differs by one nucleotide. This sequence joins TRBV3-1 and TRBJ2-7; D is undetermined. The germline V gene has CDR1 LGHDT and CDR2 YNNKEL (reference sequence). The CDR3 is made up of 12 amino acids. The CDR3 bases are TGTACCAGCAGCCCCCCCTCGTTTACCCAGTACTTC. Translated, it gives CTSSPPSFTQYF.

The CDR3 is CASSQAQGFRSYNEQFF. The CDR3 bases are TGCGCCAGCAGCCAAGCCCAGGGTTTTCGCTCCTACAATGAGCAGTTCTTC. This chain uses TRBV4-3 with TRBJ2-1; possibly TRBD1 for D (5 bases). Trimming shortened V by 1 base and J by 0 bases, and 13 bases separated the two germline ends. The CDR3 runs to 17 residues. Germline CDR1 reads LGHNA; CDR2 reads YSLEER.

The chain employs TRBV28 and TRBJ2-5; 16 bases line up with TRBD2. The closer fit of TRBJ2-7 to the DNA end suggests the J call may be wrong. The CDR3 sequence is 16 residues long. The germline V gene has CDR1 MDHEN and CDR2 SYDVKM. This CDR3 reads CASSGTSGRAPYEQYF. The CDR3, as DNA: TGTGCCAGCAGTGGGACTAGCGGGAGGGCTCCCTACGAGCAGTACTTC.

This sequence joins TRBV4-1 and TRBJ2-5; tentative D call: TRBD2 (5 bases). The length of the CDR3 is 15 residues. The germline CDR1 and CDR2 sequences are MGHRA and YSYEKL. V was shortened by 4 bases and J by 2 bases, with 14 bases between the two germline ends. The CDR3 is CASSPEGTTQETQYF. The DNA of the CDR3 is TGCGCCAGCAGCCCCGAGGGAACTACACAAGAGACCCAGTACTTC.

J is TRBJ2-5 and V is TRBV4-1; 8 bases map to TRBD1. The CDR3 has 15 residues. V gave up 0 bases and J gave up 4 bases; unmatched junction bases: 4. The germline gives CDR1 MGHRA, CDR2 YSYEKL. CDR3 in amino acids: CASSQEDRAGETQYF. CDR3 nucleotides: TGCGCCAGCAGCCAAGAGGACAGGGCCGGAGAGACCCAGTACTTC.

This clonotype was seen a few times. The chain has TRBV11-2 and TRBJ2-4, with a weak D call TRBD1 (5 bases). The closer fit of TRBJ2-7 to the DNA end suggests the J call may be wrong. The CDR3 runs 16 residues. CDR1 is SGHAT and CDR2 is FQNNGV in the germline V gene. The CDR3 nucleotides are TGTGCCAGCAGCCTCCACCCACAGGCAGAACCCTACGAGCAGTACTTC. As protein: CASSLHPQAEPYEQYF.

The V and J genes are TRBV20-1 and TRBJ2-5; weak D call: TRBD2 (5 bases). CDR1 DFQATT and CDR2 SNEGSKA come from the germline V gene (reference sequence). V was trimmed by 0 bases and J by 5 bases, leaving 19 bases between them. The CDR3 is 16 amino acids. The CDR3 nucleotides are TGCAGTGCTAGAGAACGGTTGGGGAGAAAGCGGGAGACCCAGTACTTC. This gives the protein CSARERLGRKRETQYF.

V gene TRBV7-2 combines with J gene TRBJ2-7, with D perhaps given as TRBD1 or TRBD2 (5 bases each). Germline CDR1 reads SGHTA; CDR2 reads FQGNSA. CDR3 length: 15 amino acids. V shed 1 base and J shed 0 bases, with 10 bases lying between them. CDR3 residues: CASSLVGTSSYEQYF. CDR3 in DNA: TGTGCCAGCAGCTTAGTGGGGACCTCCTCCTACGAGCAGTACTTC.

This clonotype has a count of ten or more. A much bigger clone sits one base away, suggesting this may be a read error. The chain couples TRBV29-1 to TRBJ2-1; 10 positions agree with TRBD2. Germline CDR1 and CDR2: SQVTM and ANQGSEA. This CDR3 is 16 amino acids long. The V segment lost 2 bases and the J segment 7 bases; nucleotides outside the gene matches: 11. CDR3 DNA sequence: TGCAGCGTTGAAAAACGGGGGAGCGGGGGGGCGAATGAGCAGTTCTTC. This encodes CSVEKRGSGGANEQFF.

The genes are TRBV27 and TRBJ2-7; D may be TRBD2 (6 bases). V was trimmed by 3 bases and J by 5 bases, leaving 14 bases between them. Germline V lookup: CDR1 MNHEY, CDR2 SMNVEV (reference sequence). CDR3 length equals 14 residues. The CDR3 DNA follows: TGTGCCAGCAGTTTCGGCAGGGAGGCCAACGAGCAGTACTTC. Translation: CASSFGREANEQYF.

The chain employs TRBV6-6 and TRBJ2-2, with D hard to call. The V and J ends lost 6 bases and 0 bases respectively, with 8 bases between them. This CDR3 comprises 14 residues. Germline values: CDR1 MNHNY, CDR2 SVGAGI (reference sequence). The CDR3 region is CASRGNANTGELFF. DNA for the CDR3: TGTGCCAGCAGAGGGAACGCGAACACCGGGGAGCTGTTTTTT.

This clonotype has only a few counts. One base away lies a much larger clone, so this may be a sequencing read error. The chain combines TRBV29-1 with TRBJ2-5; TRBD2 is a possible D gene (5 bases). The CDR3 totals 13 residues. Germline V gives CDR1 SQVTM, CDR2 ANQGSEA. V lost 6 bases and J lost 11, with 22 bases in between. CDR3 sequence reads: CSVTGISPLEQYF. CDR3 nucleotides: TGCAGCGTAACCGGGATTAGTCCCTTGGAGCAGTACTTC. Combining the CDR3 with reference TRBV29-1 and TRBJ2-5 gives the whole variable domain SAVISQKPSRDICQRGTSLTIQCQVDSQVTMMFWYRQQPGQSLTLIATANQGSEATYESGFVIDKFPISRPNLTFSTLTVSNMSPEDSSIYLCSVTGISPLEQYFGPGTRLLVL.

The chain has TRBV24-1 and TRBJ1-4; no firm D call. The germline CDR1 and CDR2 sequences are KGHDR and SFDVKD. The CDR3 consists of 16 residues. The V gene lost 3 bases and the J gene lost 2 bases, with 12 bases spanning the gap. CDR3 nucleotides: TGTGCCACCAGTGATCCGCGGCGAGGCACTAATGAAAAACTGTTTTTT. This gives the protein CATSDPRRGTNEKLFF.

V gene TRBV7-2 combines with J gene TRBJ2-3; TRBD1 or TRBD2 may be the D gene (7 bases each). With 5 bases removed from V and 9 bases from J, the gap between germline ends came to 18 bases. The CDR3 has 14 amino acids. Germline CDR1 is SGHTA and CDR2 is FQGNSA. As DNA, the CDR3 is TGTGCCAGCAGCCTAGGGGGAGGGGGCGGGACGCAGTATTTT. This sequence encodes CASSLGGGGGTQYF.

This clonotype was found many times. The chain couples TRBV7-2 to TRBJ2-4; 9 bases fit TRBD1. Germline CDR1 and CDR2: SGHTA and FQGNSA. J was trimmed by 8 bases and V by 5 bases; bases with no gene match: 4. This CDR3 is 13 amino acids long. The CDR3 sequence is CASSPRDRDIQYF. In nucleotides, the CDR3 is TGTGCCAGCAGCCCCCGGGACAGGGACATTCAGTACTTC.

This chain links TRBV5-6 with TRBJ2-3; a possible D gene is TRBD1 (6 bases). The CDR3 loop spans 15 amino acids. CDR1 is SGHDT and CDR2 is YYEEEE in the germline V gene. Trimming shortened V by 2 bases and J by 4 bases, and 14 bases separated the two germline ends. CDR3 nucleotide sequence: TGTGCCAGCAGCTTATACACAGGGTTTGCAGATACGCAGTATTTT. Protein sequence: CASSLYTGFADTQYF.

This clonotype was found once. V gene TRBV20-1 combines with J gene TRBJ2-3; D unresolved. CDR3 size: 12 residues. CDR1 DFQATT and CDR2 SNEGSKA come from the germline V gene (reference sequence). The V gene lost 3 bases and the J gene lost 2 bases, with 6 bases spanning the gap. The CDR3 bases are TGCAGTGCTAGCAGAACCACAGATACGCAGTATTTT. Protein sequence: CSASRTTDTQYF.